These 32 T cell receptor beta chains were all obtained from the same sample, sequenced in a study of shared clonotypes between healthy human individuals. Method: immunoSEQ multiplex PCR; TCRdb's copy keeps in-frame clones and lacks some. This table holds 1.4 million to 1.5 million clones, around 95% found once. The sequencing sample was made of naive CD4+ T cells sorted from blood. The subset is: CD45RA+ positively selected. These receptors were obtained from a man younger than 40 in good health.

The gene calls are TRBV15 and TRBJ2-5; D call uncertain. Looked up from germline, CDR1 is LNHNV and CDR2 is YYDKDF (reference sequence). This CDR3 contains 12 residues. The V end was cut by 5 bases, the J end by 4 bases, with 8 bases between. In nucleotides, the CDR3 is TGTGCCACCAGCTTCAGTCTAGAGACCCAGTACTTC. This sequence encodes CATSFSLETQYF. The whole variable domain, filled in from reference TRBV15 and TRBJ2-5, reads DAMVIQNPRYQVTQFGKPVTLSCSQTLNHNVMYWYQQKSSQAPKLLFHYYDKDFNNEADTPDNFQSRRPNTSFCFLDIRSPGLGDTAMYLCATSFSLETQYFGPGTRLLVL.

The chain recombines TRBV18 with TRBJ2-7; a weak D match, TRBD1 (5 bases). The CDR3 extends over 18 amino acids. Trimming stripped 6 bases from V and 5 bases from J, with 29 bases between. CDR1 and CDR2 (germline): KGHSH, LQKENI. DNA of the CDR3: TGTGCCAGCTCCAGAGGCGCGCAGGGTAGGTCTAAGGACCACGAGCAGTACTTC. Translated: CASSRGAQGRSKDHEQYF.

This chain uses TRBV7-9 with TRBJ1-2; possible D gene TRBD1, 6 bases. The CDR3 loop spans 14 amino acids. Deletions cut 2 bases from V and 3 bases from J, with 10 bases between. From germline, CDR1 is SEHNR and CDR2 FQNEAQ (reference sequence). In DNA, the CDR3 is TGTGCCAGCAGCTTACCCGGACAGCACTATGGCTACACCTTC. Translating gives CASSLPGQHYGYTF.

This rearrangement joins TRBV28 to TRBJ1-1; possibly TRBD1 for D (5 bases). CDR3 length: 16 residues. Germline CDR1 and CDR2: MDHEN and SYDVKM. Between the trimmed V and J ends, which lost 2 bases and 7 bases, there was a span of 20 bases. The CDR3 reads CASSLVWGKVTDEAFF. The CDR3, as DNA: TGTGCCAGCAGTTTAGTGTGGGGCAAGGTAACAGATGAAGCTTTCTTT.

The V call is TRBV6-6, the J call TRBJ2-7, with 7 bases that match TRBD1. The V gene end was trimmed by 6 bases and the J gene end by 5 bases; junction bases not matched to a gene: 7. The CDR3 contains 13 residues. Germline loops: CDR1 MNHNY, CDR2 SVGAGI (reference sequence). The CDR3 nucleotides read TGTGCCAGCAGATCACAGGGGAGCCACGAGCAGTACTTC. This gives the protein CASRSQGSHEQYF.

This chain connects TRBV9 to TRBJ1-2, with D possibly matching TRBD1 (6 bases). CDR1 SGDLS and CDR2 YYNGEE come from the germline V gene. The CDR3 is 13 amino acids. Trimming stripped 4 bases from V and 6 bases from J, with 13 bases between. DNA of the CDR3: TGTGCCAGCAGCCCCCAGGGGACGCATGGCTACACCTTC. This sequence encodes CASSPQGTHGYTF.

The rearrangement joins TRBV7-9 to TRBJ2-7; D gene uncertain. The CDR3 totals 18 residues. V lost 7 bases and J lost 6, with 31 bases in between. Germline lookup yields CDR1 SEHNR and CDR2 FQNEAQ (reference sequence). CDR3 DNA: TGTGCCAGCACCAACTCGGCGGCAAGGGATTCCCTTCTCTCCGAGCAGTACTTC. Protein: CASTNSAARDSLLSEQYF.

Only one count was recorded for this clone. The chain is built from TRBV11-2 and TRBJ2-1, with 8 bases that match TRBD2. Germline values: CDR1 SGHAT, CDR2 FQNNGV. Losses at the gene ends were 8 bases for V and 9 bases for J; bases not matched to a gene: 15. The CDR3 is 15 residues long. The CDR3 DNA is TGTGCCAGCGGGAAGGCGGGAGGAAAGGGCACTGAGCAGTTCTTC. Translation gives CASGKAGGKGTEQFF.

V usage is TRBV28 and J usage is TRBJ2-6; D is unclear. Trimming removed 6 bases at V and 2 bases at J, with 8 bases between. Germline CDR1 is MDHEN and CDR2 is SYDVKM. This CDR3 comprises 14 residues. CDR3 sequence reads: CASSIFPGANVLTF. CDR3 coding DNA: TGTGCCAGCAGCATTTTTCCTGGGGCCAACGTCCTGACTTTC.

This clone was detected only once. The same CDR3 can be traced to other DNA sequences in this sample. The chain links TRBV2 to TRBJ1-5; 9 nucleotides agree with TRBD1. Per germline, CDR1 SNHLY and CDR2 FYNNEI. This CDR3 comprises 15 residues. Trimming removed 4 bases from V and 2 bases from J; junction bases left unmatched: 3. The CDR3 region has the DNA TGTGCCAGCAGTGCGAGGACAGGGGGCAATCAGCCCCAGCATTTT. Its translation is CASSARTGGNQPQHF.

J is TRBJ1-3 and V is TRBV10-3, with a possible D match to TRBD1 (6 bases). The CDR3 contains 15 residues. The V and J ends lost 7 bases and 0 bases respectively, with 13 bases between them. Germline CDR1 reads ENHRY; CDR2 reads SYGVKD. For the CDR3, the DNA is TGTGCCATCACTCCCAGGGGTTACTCTGGAAACACCATATATTTT. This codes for CAITPRGYSGNTIYF.

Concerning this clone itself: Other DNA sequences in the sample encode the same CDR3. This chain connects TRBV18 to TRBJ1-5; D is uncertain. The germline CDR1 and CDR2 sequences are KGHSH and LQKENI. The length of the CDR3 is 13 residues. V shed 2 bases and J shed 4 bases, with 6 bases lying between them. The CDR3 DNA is TGTGCCAGCTCACCAGCGGTTAATCAGCCCCAGCATTTT. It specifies CASSPAVNQPQHF.

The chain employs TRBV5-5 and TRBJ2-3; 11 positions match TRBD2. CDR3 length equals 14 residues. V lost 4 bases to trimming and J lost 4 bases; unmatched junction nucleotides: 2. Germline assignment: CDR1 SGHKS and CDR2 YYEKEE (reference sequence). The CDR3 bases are TGTGCCAGCAGCCTAGCGGGAGGCCCAGATACGCAGTATTTT. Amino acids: CASSLAGGPDTQYF. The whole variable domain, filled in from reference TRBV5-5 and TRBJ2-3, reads DAGVTQSPTHLIKTRGQQVTLRCSPISGHKSVSWYQQVLGQGPQFIFQYYEKEERGRGNFPDRFSARQFPNYSSELNVNALLLGDSALYLCASSLAGGPDTQYFGPGTRLTVL.

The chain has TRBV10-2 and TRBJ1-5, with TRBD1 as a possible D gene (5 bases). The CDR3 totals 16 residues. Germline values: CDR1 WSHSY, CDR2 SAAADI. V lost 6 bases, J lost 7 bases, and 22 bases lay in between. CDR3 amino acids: CASRQSGTTYDQPQHF. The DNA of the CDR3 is TGCGCCAGCAGACAGTCCGGGACCACCTACGACCAGCCCCAGCATTTT.

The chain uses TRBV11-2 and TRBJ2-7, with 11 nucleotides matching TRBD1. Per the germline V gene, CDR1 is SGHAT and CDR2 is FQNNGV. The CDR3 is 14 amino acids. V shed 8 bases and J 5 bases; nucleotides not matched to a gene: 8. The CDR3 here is CASGWTGGPNEQYF. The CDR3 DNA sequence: TGTGCCAGCGGCTGGACAGGGGGCCCCAACGAGCAGTACTTC.

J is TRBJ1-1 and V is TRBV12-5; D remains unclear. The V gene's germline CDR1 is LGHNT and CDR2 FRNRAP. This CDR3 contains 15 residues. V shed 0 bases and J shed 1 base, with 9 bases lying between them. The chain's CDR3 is CASGLVHGANTEAFF. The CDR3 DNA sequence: TGTGCTAGTGGTTTGGTACACGGCGCGAACACTGAAGCTTTCTTT. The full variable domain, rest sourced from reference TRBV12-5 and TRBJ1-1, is DARVTQTPRHKVTEMGQEVTMRCQPILGHNTVFWYRQTMMQGLELLAYFRNRAPLDDSGMPKDRFSAEMPDATLATLKIQPSEPRDSAVYFCASGLVHGANTEAFFGQGTRLTVV.

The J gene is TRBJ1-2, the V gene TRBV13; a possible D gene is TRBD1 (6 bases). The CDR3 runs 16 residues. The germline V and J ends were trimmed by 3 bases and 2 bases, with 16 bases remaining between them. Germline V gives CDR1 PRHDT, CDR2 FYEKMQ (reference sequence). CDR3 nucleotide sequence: TGTGCCAGCAGCTTGGCCGGCAGGGGACCGAACTATGGCTACACCTTC. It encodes CASSLAGRGPNYGYTF.

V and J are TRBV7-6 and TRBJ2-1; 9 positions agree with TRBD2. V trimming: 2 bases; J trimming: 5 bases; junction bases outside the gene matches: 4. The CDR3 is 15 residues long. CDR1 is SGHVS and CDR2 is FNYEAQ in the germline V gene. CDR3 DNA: TGTGCCAGCAGCTTAACCGGGACTAGCAACAATGAGCAGTTCTTC. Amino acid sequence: CASSLTGTSNNEQFF.

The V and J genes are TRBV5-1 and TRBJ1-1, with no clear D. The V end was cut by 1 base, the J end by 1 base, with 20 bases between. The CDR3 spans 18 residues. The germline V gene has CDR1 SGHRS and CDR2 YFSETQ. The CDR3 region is CASSLSLSPGIPNTEAFF. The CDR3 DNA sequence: TGCGCCAGCAGCTTGTCTCTCTCCCCCGGGATCCCGAACACTGAAGCTTTCTTT.

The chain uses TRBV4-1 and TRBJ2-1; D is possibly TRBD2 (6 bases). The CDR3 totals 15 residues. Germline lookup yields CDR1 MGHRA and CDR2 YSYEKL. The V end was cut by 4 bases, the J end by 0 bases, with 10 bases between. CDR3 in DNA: TGCGCCAGCAGCCTCCAGCGGGTCTCCTACAATGAGCAGTTCTTC. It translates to CASSLQRVSYNEQFF.

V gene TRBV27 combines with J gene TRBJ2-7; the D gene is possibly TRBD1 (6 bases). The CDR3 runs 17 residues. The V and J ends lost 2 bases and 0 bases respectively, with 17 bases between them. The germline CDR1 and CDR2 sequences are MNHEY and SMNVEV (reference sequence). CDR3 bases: TGTGCCAGCAGTTTACAAGCCGGGACAACTGCCTCCTACGAGCAGTACTTC. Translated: CASSLQAGTTASYEQYF.

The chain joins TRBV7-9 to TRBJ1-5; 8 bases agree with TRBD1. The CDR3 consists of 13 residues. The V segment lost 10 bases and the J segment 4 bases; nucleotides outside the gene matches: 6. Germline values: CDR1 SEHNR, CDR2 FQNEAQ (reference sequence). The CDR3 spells CATAGGGNQPQHF. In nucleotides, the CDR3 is TGTGCCACGGCAGGGGGCGGAAATCAGCCCCAGCATTTT.

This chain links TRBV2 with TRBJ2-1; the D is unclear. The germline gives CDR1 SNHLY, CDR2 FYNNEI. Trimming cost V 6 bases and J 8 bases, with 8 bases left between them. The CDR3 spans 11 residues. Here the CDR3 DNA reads TGTGCCAGCAGCGTGAACGATGAGCAGTTCTTC. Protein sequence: CASSVNDEQFF.

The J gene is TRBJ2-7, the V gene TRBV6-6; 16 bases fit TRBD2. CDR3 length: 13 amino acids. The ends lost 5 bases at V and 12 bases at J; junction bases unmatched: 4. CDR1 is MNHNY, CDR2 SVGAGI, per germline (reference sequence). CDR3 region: CASSPGTSGRGYF. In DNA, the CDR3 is TGTGCCAGCAGTCCGGGGACTAGCGGGAGGGGGTACTTC.

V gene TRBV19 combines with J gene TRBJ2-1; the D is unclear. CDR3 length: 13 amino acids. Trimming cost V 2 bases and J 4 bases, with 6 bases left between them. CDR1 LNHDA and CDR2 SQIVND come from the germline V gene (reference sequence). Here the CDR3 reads CASSILRYNEQFF. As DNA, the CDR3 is TGTGCCAGTAGTATATTGCGGTACAATGAGCAGTTCTTC.

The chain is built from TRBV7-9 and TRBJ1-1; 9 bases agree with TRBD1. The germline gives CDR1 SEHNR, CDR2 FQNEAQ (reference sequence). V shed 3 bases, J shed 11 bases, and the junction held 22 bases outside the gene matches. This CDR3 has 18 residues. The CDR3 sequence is CASSFTLPGQGTLGDAFF. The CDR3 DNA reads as TGTGCCAGCAGCTTTACCCTCCCGGGACAGGGTACTCTAGGAGATGCTTTCTTT.

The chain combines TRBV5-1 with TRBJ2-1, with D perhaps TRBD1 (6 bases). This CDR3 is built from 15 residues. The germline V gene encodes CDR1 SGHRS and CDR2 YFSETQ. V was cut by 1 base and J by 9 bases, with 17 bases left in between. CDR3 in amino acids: CASSLNGAEGGEQFF. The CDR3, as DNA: TGCGCCAGCAGCTTGAACGGGGCAGAAGGGGGTGAGCAGTTCTTC.

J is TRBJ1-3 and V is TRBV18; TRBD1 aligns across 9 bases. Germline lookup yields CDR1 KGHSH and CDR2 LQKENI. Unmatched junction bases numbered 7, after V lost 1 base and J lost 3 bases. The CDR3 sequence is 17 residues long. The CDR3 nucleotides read TGTGCCAGCTCACCACGGGGGACAGGGTCGAGTGGAAACACCATATATTTT. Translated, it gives CASSPRGTGSSGNTIYF.

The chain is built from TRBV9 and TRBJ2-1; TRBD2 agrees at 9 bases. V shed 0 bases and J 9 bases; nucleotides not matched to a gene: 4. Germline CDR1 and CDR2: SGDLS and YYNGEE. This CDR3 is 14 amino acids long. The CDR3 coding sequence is TGTGCCAGCAGCGTAGTAGCGGGGGTTGGTGAGCAGTTCTTC. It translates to CASSVVAGVGEQFF.

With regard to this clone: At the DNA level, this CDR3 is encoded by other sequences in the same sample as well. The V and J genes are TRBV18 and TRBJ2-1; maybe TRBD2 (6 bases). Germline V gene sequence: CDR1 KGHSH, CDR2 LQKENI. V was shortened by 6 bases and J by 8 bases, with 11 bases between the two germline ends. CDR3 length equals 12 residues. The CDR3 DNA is TGTGCCAGCTCCCCATCGGGGGATGAGCAGTTCTTC. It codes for CASSPSGDEQFF.

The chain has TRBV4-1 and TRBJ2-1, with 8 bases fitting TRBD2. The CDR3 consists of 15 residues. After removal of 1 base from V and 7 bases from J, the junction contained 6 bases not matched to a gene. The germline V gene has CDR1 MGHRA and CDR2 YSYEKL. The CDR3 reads CASSQGPGLGNEQFF. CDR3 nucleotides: TGCGCCAGCAGCCAAGGACCGGGACTAGGGAATGAGCAGTTCTTC.

The CDR3 DNA sequence: TGTGCCAGCAGGGGCCCTCAGAGCACCGGGGAGCTGTTTTTT. The encoded protein is CASRGPQSTGELFF. The chain recombines TRBV28 with TRBJ2-2; D remains ambiguous. The V end lost 6 bases, the J end lost 4 bases, and 12 bases lay between the germline ends. Germline CDR1 reads MDHEN; CDR2 reads SYDVKM. The CDR3 runs 14 residues.